This is a list of T cell receptor beta chains from one sample in a study of monozygotic twins with inflammatory bowel disease. TCRdb reanalyzed the 5' RACE reads and collapses them to one entry per CDR3 protein, without DNA. The sample totals about 330,000 distinct CDR3 sequences; its top ten clones hold roughly 2%. Input material: blood. The receptors originated from a human donor with ulcerative colitis or Crohn's disease, or a healthy co-twin of an affected twin (not recorded which). Each CDR3 is given with its conserved first and last residue. Rows may omit the clone size; those that give it use once, few, many or a size class.

CDR3	length	V	size	J
CASSLTEMNTEAFF	14	TRBV5-1	-	TRBJ1-1
CASSFQTGGFNEQFF	15	TRBV11-2	-	TRBJ2-1
CASSFSGVGYEQYF	14	TRBV28	-	TRBJ2-7
CASSPLWGLRETQYF	15	TRBV11-2	-	TRBJ2-5
CASRFNPGFLNTEAFF	16	TRBV5-6	-	TRBJ1-1
CASSQGPGYEQYF	13	TRBV5-1	-	TRBJ2-7
CASSSDRVTGDYTF	14	TRBV5-1	-	TRBJ1-2
CASTQLTTTNEQFF	14	TRBV7-9	-	TRBJ2-1
CASSFSGSETQYF	13	TRBV11-1	-	TRBJ2-5
CSVGLSVGIGYF	12	TRBV29-1	-	TRBJ2-5
CASGNARAEQFF	12	TRBV5-4	-	TRBJ2-1
CASSFWQVQQPQHF	14	TRBV12-3/TRBV12-4	-	TRBJ1-5
CASSQGPHNSPLHF	14	TRBV3-1	-	TRBJ1-6
CSAQYRDTGADTQYF	15	TRBV20-1	-	TRBJ2-3
CASSPMVAGDPFSYNEQFF	19	TRBV11-1	-	TRBJ2-1
CSVGRPGQETQYF	13	TRBV29-1	-	TRBJ2-5
CASSEGQGRNTGELFF	16	TRBV5-4	-	TRBJ2-2
CASSRRTSDTQYF	13	TRBV12-3/TRBV12-4	-	TRBJ2-3
CASRSPWVAEAFF	13	TRBV7-2	-	TRBJ1-1
CAWTWGRAGGELFF	14	TRBV30	-	TRBJ2-2
CASRKQGYSGANVLTF	16	TRBV12-3/TRBV12-4	-	TRBJ2-6
CASSIPRVLYIVCSYNEQFF	20	TRBV5-1	-	TRBJ2-1
CASSKLQEASGNQETQYF	18	TRBV27	-	TRBJ2-5
CAITPILNAEAFF	13	TRBV10-3	-	TRBJ1-1
CASSLGLALAGELFF	15	TRBV11-2	-	TRBJ2-2
CSARQGANSPLHF	13	TRBV20-1	-	TRBJ1-6
CSATGTPLVGYGYTF	15	TRBV20-1	-	TRBJ1-2
CASSQAGASGGVRNF	15	TRBV4-2	medium-sized	TRBJ2-5
CASSLWGTSGRADEQFF	17	TRBV5-1	-	TRBJ2-1
CASRTAAYEQYF	12	TRBV10-3	-	TRBJ2-7
CAKGVYGSATNEKLFF	16	TRBV15	-	TRBJ1-4
CASSPRTSGEGEQFF	15	TRBV11-2	-	TRBJ2-1
CASSPRDRAWDTQYF	15	TRBV2	-	TRBJ2-3
CASCALLAGGPQNIQYF	17	TRBV25-1	-	TRBJ2-4
CASSTTGRAELFF	13	TRBV19	-	TRBJ1-4
CSARDVLAGAGGYTF	15	TRBV20-1	-	TRBJ1-2
CASTLALGRISSYEQYF	17	TRBV7-9	-	TRBJ2-7
CASSIGTPSYEQYF	14	TRBV5-1	-	TRBJ2-7
CASSRGTVRTNEKLFF	16	TRBV7-2	-	TRBJ1-4
CASSDREQGLRKLFF	15	TRBV2	-	TRBJ1-4
CASRSPGPGSSYEQYF	16	TRBV5-1	-	TRBJ2-7
CASSLVVGGNTIYF	14	TRBV7-9	-	TRBJ1-3
CATRPQGLMNTEAFF	15	TRBV15	-	TRBJ1-1
CASSQDWAGTAYEKLFF	17	TRBV4-3	-	TRBJ1-4
CASSSERDTGYTF	13	TRBV18	-	TRBJ1-2
CASSFGQPTDTQYF	14	TRBV5-1	-	TRBJ2-3
CASSTTGTELYEQYF	15	TRBV7-9	-	TRBJ2-7
CSASLRGQFNSPLHF	15	TRBV20-1	-	TRBJ1-6
CASSQRQGPNYGYTF	15	TRBV7-8	-	TRBJ1-2
CASSFPITLVAAYNEQFF	18	TRBV7-2	-	TRBJ2-1
CSASYFNEKLFF	12	TRBV20-1	-	TRBJ1-4
CASSVGLVRADTQYF	15	TRBV9	-	TRBJ2-3
CASSWHPKAGAYNEQFF	17	TRBV5-1	-	TRBJ2-1
CASSPTGNTDTQYF	14	TRBV5-1	-	TRBJ2-3
CASSPRAVQGPQHF	14	TRBV19	-	TRBJ1-5
CASSPSELETQYF	13	TRBV12-3/TRBV12-4	-	TRBJ2-5